Listed here is a single T cell receptor (beta chain). This specimen comes from a study of blood T cell repertoires in COVID-19. Across the study: Sites in the United States, Italy and Spain provided acute and convalescent COVID-19 samples. Sources were T cells, B-cell-depleted T cells, or PBMCs; the material itself was cDNA or gDNA.

This CDR3 has 14 amino acids. V shed 7 bases and J shed 5 bases, with 14 bases lying between them. Germline values: CDR1 MNHEY, CDR2 SVGAGI. Seattle cases were enrolled at active infection and followed longitudinally. In the original analysis: Reference gene primer amplification gave estimated nucleated cell counts. Sequencing used immunoSEQ multiplex PCR; TCRdb keeps in-frame clones, though not all of them. V and J calls and clone size come straight from that table; D and trimming were deduced from the DNA. Found here are a few hundred thousand clones, 89% of them singletons; the top ten hold under 4%.

Specimen: peripheral blood. This chain uses TRBV6-5 with TRBJ2-2; possible D gene TRBD2, 6 bases. This receptor was taken from a woman in her twenties or thirties with COVID-19, enrolled during active disease. The CDR3 DNA follows: TGTGCCAGCACGGCGGGGTTATGGACCGGGGAGCTGTTTTTT. It is translated as CASTAGLWTGELFF.